The clone carrying this T cell receptor beta chain was seen a handful of times. Its target is unknown. The junction had 4 bases not matched to a gene; V was cut back by 2 bases and J by 2 bases. Germline lookup yields CDR1 SGHRS and CDR2 YFSETQ. The CDR3 totals 15 residues. Researchers made TCR cDNA using 5'RACE template switching, and this step added a universal primer site and UMIs. MiXCR was run by TCRdb on the 5' RACE reads, yielding one entry per CDR3 protein. The table has about 500,000 distinct CDR3 sequences, around 16% seen once. This entry is derived from a study of T cells after yellow fever vaccination. Study-wide context: Preparing low-cell-number fractions relied on SMART-Seq v4 Ultra Low Input. Points from the study as a whole: FACS-sorted repertoires could harbor abundant contaminating bulk-population clonotypes. The study re-detected most primary-vaccination clones after the booster (nearly 97% CD4, 88% CD8).

The V gene is TRBV5-1, the J gene TRBJ2-1; TRBD1 agrees at 7 bases. This receptor was identified in a man between 18 and 29 years old who received the YFV17D yellow fever vaccine. The sample in question was PBMCs, obtained less than 6 days after the first yellow fever vaccination. The CDR3 here is CASSFAGQAYNEQFF. The CDR3 DNA follows: TGCGCCAGCAGCTTTGCCGGACAGGCCTACAATGAGCAGTTCTTC.